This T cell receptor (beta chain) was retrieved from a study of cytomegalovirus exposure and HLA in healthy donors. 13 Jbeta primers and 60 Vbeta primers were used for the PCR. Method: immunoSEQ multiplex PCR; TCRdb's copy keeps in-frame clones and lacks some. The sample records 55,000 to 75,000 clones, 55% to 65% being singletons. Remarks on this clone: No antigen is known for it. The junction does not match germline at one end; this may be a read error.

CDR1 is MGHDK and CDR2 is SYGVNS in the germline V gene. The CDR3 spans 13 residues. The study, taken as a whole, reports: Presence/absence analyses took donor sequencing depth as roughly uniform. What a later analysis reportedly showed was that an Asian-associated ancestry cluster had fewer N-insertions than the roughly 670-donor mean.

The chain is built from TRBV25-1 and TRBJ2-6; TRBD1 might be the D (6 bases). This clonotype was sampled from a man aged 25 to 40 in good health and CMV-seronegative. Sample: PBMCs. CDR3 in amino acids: CGRGGSGANVLTF. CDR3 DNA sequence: TGCGGCCGAGGGGGCTCTGGGGCCAACGTCCTGACTTTC.